This record looks at one T cell receptor (beta chain) sequence and its context. The antigen remains undetermined. The source of the sample is a study of somatic mutations in cytotoxic T cells in rheumatoid arthritis. Points from the study as a whole: Clonality of CD8+ cells rose with age in rheumatoid arthritis patients but not healthy controls.

The V end lost 2 bases, the J end lost 13 bases, and 14 bases lay between the germline ends. The V gene's germline CDR1 is MGHDK and CDR2 SYGVNS. The CDR3 extends over 13 amino acids. This table comes from immunoSEQ multiplex PCR, and its TCRdb copy is limited to in-frame clones, with some not included. The data hold about 16,000 clones, with nearly 80% observed a single time. The sequence derives from an adult with rheumatoid arthritis. The sequenced sample was CD8+ T cells sorted from blood. This rearrangement joins TRBV25-1 to TRBJ1-4; no clear D gene. The CDR3 sequence is CASSELLWIRLFF. The CDR3 DNA is TGTGCCAGCAGTGAACTTCTTTGGATCCGACTGTTTTTT.